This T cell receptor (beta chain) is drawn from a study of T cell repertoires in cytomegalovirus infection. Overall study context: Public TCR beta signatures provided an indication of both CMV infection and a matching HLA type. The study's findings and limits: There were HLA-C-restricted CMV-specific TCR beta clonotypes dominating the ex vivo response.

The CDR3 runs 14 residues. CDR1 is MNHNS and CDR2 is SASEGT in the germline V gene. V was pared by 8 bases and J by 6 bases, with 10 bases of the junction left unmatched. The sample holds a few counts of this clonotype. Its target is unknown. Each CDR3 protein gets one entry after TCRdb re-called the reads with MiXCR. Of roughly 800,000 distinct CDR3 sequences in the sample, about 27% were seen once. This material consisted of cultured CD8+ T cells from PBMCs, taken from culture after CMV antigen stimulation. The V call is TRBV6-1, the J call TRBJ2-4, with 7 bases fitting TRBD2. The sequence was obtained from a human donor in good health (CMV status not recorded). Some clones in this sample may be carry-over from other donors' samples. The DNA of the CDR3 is TGTGCCAGCGGTTGGAGCGGGGAGGGAAACATTCAGTACTTC. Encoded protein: CASGWSGEGNIQYF.